The clone carrying this T cell receptor beta chain was detected only a few times. The antigen is not known. This entry belongs to a study of post-analysis software for immune sequencing data. Study results and caveats: Elevated frequency relative to controls characterized roughly five TRBV segments in patients, TRBV5-6, TRBV5-1 and TRBV20-1 among them. Those with multiple sclerosis, the patient group, showed significantly lower normalized Chao1 diversity than controls. Samples prepared in the same batch strongly co-clustered by F measure.

V dropped 8 bases and J dropped 7 bases, with 3 bases sitting between them. This CDR3 is 9 amino acids long. Per germline, CDR1 LNHDA and CDR2 SQIVND (reference sequence). The library was made from cDNA and included unique molecular identifiers. TCRdb processed the PCR reads anew with MiXCR; each CDR3 protein has one entry. Here the sample spans just over 250,000 distinct CDR3 sequences, roughly a third being singletons. Sequenced input: blood. This receptor was taken from a girl between 5 and 17 years old with multiple sclerosis. J is TRBJ2-1 and V is TRBV19; no clear D gene. CDR3 sequence: CASLNEQFF. As DNA, the CDR3 is TGTGCCAGTTTAAATGAGCAGTTCTTC. The variable domain in full, completed from reference TRBV19 and TRBJ2-1, reads DGGITQSPKYLFRKEGQNVTLSCEQNLNHDAMYWYRQDPGQGLRLIYYSQIVNDFQKGDIAEGYSVSREKKESFPLTVTSAQKNPTAFYLCASLNEQFFGPGTRLTVL.